A selection of T cell receptor beta chains follows, all from one sample in a study of T cell changes during pregnancy in multiple sclerosis. Clones were read by immunoSEQ multiplex PCR, and TCRdb kept only the in-frame ones, dropping some. This table holds 30,000 to 35,000 clones, roughly 90% found once. This material consisted of CD8+ T cells from peripheral blood mononuclear cells, taken after pregnancy. The receptors were gathered from a female donor with multiple sclerosis, enrolled in a pregnancy study. Both conserved end residues are part of each CDR3. D genes are given only for firm matches. Only some rows state a clone size, as once, few, many or a class for expanded clones.

TRBJ2-3,TRBV11-2,once,NA,CASSLVVGGVTDTQYF,TGTGCCAGCAGCTTAGTAGTGGGGGGAGTGACAGATACGCAGTATTTT
TRBJ1-6,TRBV9,NA,NA,CASSAWGDNSPLHF,TGTGCCAGCAGCGCATGGGGGGATAATTCACCCCTCCACTTT
TRBJ2-7,TRBV6-6,NA,NA,CASEALTGEQYF,TGTGCCAGCGAGGCCCTCACGGGAGAGCAGTACTTC
TRBJ1-4,TRBV4-2,NA,TRBD1,CASSQESGTGNEKLFF,TGTGCCAGCAGCCAAGAATCGGGGACAGGGAATGAAAAACTGTTTTTT
TRBJ1-1,TRBV10-2,NA,NA,CASSEPLTGLNTEAFF,TGCGCCAGCAGTGAGCCTTTGACAGGTCTGAACACTGAAGCTTTCTTT
TRBJ2-7,TRBV7-2,NA,TRBD2,CASSLRGGALWEQYF,TGTGCCAGCAGCTTACGCGGGGGGGCCTTGTGGGAGCAGTACTTC
TRBJ2-3,TRBV7-7,NA,TRBD1,CASSYTGGTQYF,TGTGCCAGCAGCTATACAGGGGGTACGCAGTATTTT
TRBJ2-3,TRBV7-9,NA,NA,CASKFDLTSTDTQYF,TGTGCCAGCAAATTTGATCTCACTAGCACAGATACGCAGTATTTT
TRBJ2-5,TRBV9,NA,TRBD2,CASSVELAGGQETQYF,TGTGCCAGCAGCGTAGAACTAGCGGGGGGGCAAGAGACCCAGTACTTC
TRBJ2-7,TRBV7-2,once,TRBD2,CASSLEGASGVPYEQYF,TGTGCCAGCAGCTTAGAGGGTGCTAGCGGGGTCCCCTACGAGCAGTACTTC
TRBJ2-7,TRBV7-9,NA,NA,CASSLGSSGFYEQYF,TGTGCCAGCAGCCTAGGGAGTTCAGGGTTCTACGAGCAGTACTTC
TRBJ1-3,TRBV30,NA,TRBD1,CACKGQAGFSGNTIYF,TGTGCCTGCAAGGGACAGGCGGGTTTCTCTGGAAACACCATATATTTT
TRBJ2-1,TRBV18,NA,TRBD1,CASSPLGQGGRRNEQFF,TGTGCCAGCTCACCCCTGGGACAGGGCGGCCGGAGGAATGAGCAGTTCTTC
TRBJ2-1,TRBV4-1,NA,TRBD2,CASSQGRGGRANEQFF,TGCGCCAGCAGCCAAGGGCGGGGGGGCAGAGCCAATGAGCAGTTCTTC
TRBJ2-1,TRBV6-1,NA,TRBD2,CASKRGGYNEQFF,TGTGCCAGCAAGCGGGGGGGTTACAATGAGCAGTTCTTC
TRBJ2-2,TRBV11-2,NA,NA,CASSFQNTGELFF,TGTGCCAGCAGCTTCCAGAACACCGGGGAGCTGTTTTTT
TRBJ2-3,TRBV30,NA,TRBD2,CAWTSGGADTQYF,TGTGCCTGGACGAGCGGGGGGGCCGATACGCAGTATTTT
TRBJ1-2,TRBV6-5,NA,TRBD1,CASSYDRALNYGYTF,TGTGCCAGCAGTTACGACAGGGCCCTTAACTATGGCTACACCTTC
TRBJ2-7,TRBV7-2,NA,TRBD2,CASRPSSGEKNSDEQYF,TGTGCCAGCAGACCTAGTAGCGGGGAAAAAAACTCGGACGAGCAGTACTTC
TRBJ2-2,TRBV7-2,once,NA,CASSFSGGELFF,TGTGCCAGCAGCTTTTCCGGGGGGGAGCTGTTTTTT
TRBJ1-6,TRBV5-1,NA,TRBD1,CASSGQGDSPLHF,TGCGCCAGCAGCGGACAGGGGGATTCACCCCTCCACTTT
TRBJ2-7,TRBV7-8,NA,TRBD1,CASSLAPGGREQYF,TGTGCCAGCAGCTTAGCGCCAGGGGGCCGCGAGCAGTACTTC
TRBJ2-7,TRBV10-2,NA,NA,CASSEVRNAAYEQYF,TGCGCCAGCAGTGAGGTCAGGAATGCCGCCTACGAGCAGTACTTC
TRBJ2-5,TRBV27,NA,NA,CASSLTPGQETQYF,TGTGCCAGCAGTTTGACACCCGGACAAGAGACCCAGTACTTC
TRBJ1-4,TRBV21-1,NA,NA,CASSTWTGLGEKLFF,TGTGCCAGCAGCACTTGGACAGGGTTAGGGGAAAAACTGTTTTTT
TRBJ2-7,TRBV5-1,NA,NA,CASSLFSVQDEQYF,TGCGCCAGCAGCTTGTTTTCCGTCCAGGACGAGCAGTACTTC
TRBJ2-3,TRBV6-4,NA,TRBD2,CASSATSGGGTDTQYF,TGTGCCAGCAGTGCCACTAGCGGGGGGGGTACAGATACGCAGTATTTT
TRBJ2-5,TRBV12-5,NA,TRBD2,CASGLVRWGDYEQETQYF,TGTGCTAGTGGTTTGGTACGTTGGGGGGACTATGAACAAGAGACCCAGTACTTC
TRBJ1-4,TRBV28,NA,NA,CASSPRAGNEKLFF,TGTGCCAGCAGCCCCAGGGCAGGGAATGAAAAACTGTTTTTT
TRBJ1-2,TRBV7-8,NA,NA,CASSLAPVSPSDLIYGYTF,TGTGCCAGCAGCTTAGCGCCGGTGTCCCCCAGCGACTTAATTTATGGCTACACCTTC
TRBJ1-5,TRBV7-2,NA,NA,CASRAGPYSNQPQHF,TGTGCCAGCCGGGCGGGGCCCTATAGCAATCAGCCCCAGCATTTT
TRBJ1-4,TRBV9,NA,TRBD1,CASSAQTGDEKLFF,TGTGCCAGCAGCGCCCAGACAGGGGATGAAAAACTGTTTTTT
TRBJ1-6,TRBV5-6,once,TRBD1,CASSLGQLNSPLHF,TGTGCCAGCAGCCTGGGACAGCTAAATTCACCCCTCCACTTT
TRBJ2-5,TRBV6-5,NA,NA,CASPRDSAVETQYF,TGTGCCAGCCCCCGGGACTCAGCCGTCGAGACCCAGTACTTC
TRBJ2-7,TRBV21-1,NA,NA,CASSKARLAGWNEQYF,TGTGCCAGCAGCAAAGCGCGACTAGCGGGGTGGAACGAGCAGTACTTC
TRBJ1-3,TRBV7-9,NA,NA,CASSPPLGNTIYF,TGTGCCAGCAGCCCTCCACTTGGAAACACCATATATTTT
TRBJ2-7,TRBV5-6,NA,NA,CASSSGDYEQYF,TGTGCCAGCAGCTCGGGAGACTACGAGCAGTACTTC
TRBJ1-1,TRBV2,NA,NA,CATLGTWEAFF,TGTGCCACCCTTGGGACATGGGAAGCTTTCTTT
TRBJ1-5,TRBV6-5,NA,NA,CASSYSRHPNQPQHF,TGTGCCAGCAGTTACTCGAGACATCCCAATCAGCCCCAGCATTTT
TRBJ1-5,TRBV19,NA,TRBD1,CASNTGGMQPQHF,TGTGCCAGTAATACAGGGGGCATGCAGCCCCAGCATTTT